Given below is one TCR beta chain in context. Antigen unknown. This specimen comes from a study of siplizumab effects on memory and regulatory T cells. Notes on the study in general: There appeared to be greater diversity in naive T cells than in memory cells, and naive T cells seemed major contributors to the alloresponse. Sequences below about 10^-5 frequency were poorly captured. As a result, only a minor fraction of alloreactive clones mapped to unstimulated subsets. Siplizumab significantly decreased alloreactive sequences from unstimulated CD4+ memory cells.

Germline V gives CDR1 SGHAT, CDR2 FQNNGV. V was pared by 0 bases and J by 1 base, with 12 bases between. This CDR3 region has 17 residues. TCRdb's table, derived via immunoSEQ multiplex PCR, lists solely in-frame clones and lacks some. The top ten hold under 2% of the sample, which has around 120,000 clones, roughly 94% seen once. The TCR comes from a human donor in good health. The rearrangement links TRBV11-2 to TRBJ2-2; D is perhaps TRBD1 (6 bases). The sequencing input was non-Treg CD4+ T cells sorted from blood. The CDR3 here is CASSLENRVWNTGELFF. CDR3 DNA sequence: TGTGCCAGCAGCTTAGAAAACAGGGTATGGAACACCGGGGAGCTGTTTTTT.